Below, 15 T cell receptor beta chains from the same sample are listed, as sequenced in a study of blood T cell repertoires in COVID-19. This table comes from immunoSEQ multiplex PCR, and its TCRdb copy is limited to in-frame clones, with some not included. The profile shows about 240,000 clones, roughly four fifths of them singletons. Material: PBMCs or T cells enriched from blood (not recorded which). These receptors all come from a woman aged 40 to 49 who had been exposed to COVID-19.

CDR3 bases: TGTGCCAGCAGCCAAGAAACCGGGGACTATGGCTACACCTTC. Its protein is CASSQETGDYGYTF. V gene TRBV3-1 (or the pseudogene TRBV3-2) combines with J gene TRBJ1-2; no reliable D call. The germline V and J ends were trimmed by 0 bases and 3 bases, with 8 bases remaining between them. The length of the CDR3 is 14 residues. Germline loops: CDR1 LGHDT, CDR2 YNNKEL (reference sequence).

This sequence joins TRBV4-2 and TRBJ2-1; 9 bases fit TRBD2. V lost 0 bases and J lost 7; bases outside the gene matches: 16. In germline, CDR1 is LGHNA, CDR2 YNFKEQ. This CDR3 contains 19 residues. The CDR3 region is CASSQDLEASGAQMNEQFF. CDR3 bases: TGTGCCAGCAGCCAAGATTTAGAGGCTAGCGGGGCACAGATGAATGAGCAGTTCTTC.

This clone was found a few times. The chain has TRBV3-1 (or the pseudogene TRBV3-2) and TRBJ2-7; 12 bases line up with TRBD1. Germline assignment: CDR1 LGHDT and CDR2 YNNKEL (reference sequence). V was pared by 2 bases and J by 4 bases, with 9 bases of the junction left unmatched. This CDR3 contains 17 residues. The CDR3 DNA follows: TGTGCCAGCAGCCAACGACCCGGGACAGGGGGCAGATACGAGCAGTACTTC. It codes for CASSQRPGTGGRYEQYF.

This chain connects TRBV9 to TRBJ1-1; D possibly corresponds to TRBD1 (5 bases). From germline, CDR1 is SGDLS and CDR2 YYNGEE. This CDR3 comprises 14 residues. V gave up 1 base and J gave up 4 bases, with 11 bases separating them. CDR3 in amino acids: CASSVQGSVTEAFF. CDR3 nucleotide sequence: TGTGCCAGCAGCGTACAGGGTTCGGTCACTGAAGCTTTCTTT.

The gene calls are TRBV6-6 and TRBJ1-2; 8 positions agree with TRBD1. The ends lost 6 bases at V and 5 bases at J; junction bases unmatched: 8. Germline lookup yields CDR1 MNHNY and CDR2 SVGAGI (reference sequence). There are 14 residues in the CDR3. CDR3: CASRSGGGRYGYTF. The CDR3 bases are TGTGCCAGCAGGTCAGGGGGCGGCAGGTATGGCTACACCTTC.

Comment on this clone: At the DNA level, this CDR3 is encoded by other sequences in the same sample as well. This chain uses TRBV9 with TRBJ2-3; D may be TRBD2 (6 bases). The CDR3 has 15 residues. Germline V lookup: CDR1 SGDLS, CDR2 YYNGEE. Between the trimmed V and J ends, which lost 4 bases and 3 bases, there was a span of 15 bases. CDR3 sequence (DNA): TGTGCCAGCAGCCCTAGTGGAGGGGCAACAGATACGCAGTATTTT. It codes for CASSPSGGATDTQYF.

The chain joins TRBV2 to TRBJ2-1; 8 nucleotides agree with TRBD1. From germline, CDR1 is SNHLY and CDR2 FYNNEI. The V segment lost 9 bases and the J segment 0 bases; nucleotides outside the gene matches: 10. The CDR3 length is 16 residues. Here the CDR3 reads CASYSGQGISYNEQFF. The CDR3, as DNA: TGTGCCAGTTATTCAGGACAGGGTATCTCCTACAATGAGCAGTTCTTC.

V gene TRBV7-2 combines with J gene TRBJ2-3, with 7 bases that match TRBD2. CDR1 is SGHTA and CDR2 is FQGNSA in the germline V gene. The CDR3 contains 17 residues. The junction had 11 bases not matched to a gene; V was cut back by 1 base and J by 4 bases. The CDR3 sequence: CASSLGSSGSYADTQYF. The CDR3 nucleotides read TGTGCCAGCAGCTTAGGTTCTAGCGGAAGTTACGCAGATACGCAGTATTTT. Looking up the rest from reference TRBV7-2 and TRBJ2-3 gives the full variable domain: GAGVSQSPSNKVTEKGKDVELRCDPISGHTALYWYRQSLGQGLEFLIYFQGNSAPDKSGLPSDRFSAERTGGSVSTLTIQRTQQEDSAVYLCASSLGSSGSYADTQYFGPGTRLTVL.

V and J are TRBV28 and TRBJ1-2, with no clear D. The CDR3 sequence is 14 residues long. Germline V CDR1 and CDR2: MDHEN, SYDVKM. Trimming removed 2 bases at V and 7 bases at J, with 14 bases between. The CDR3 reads CASSLSAPGAGYTF. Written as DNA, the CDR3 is TGTGCCAGCAGTTTAAGCGCCCCCGGAGCTGGCTACACCTTC.

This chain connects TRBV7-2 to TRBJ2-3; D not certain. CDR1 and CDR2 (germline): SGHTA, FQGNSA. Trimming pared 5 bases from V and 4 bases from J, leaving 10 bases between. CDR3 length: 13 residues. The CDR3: CASSLLPSDTQYF. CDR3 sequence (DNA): TGTGCCAGCAGCCTCCTCCCTTCAGATACGCAGTATTTT.

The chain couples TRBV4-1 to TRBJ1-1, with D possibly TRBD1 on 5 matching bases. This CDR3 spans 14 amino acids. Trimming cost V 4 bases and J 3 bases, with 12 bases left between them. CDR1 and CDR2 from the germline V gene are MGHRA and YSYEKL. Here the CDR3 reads CASSRTPGDTEAFF. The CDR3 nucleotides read TGCGCCAGCAGCCGAACTCCGGGGGACACTGAAGCTTTCTTT.

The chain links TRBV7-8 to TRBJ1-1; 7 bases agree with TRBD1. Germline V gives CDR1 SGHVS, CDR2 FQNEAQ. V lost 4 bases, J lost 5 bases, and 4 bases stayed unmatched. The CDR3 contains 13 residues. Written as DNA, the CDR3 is TGTGCCAGCAGCTCTGACAGGGATACTGAAGCTTTCTTT. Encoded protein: CASSSDRDTEAFF.

CDR3 coding DNA: TGTGCCTGGAGGGACAGGGGACCTAATCAGCCCCAGCATTTT. It is translated as CAWRDRGPNQPQHF. The chain recombines TRBV30 with TRBJ1-5, with TRBD1 matching 9 bases. Germline lookup yields CDR1 GTSNPN and CDR2 SVGIG (reference sequence). V lost 3 bases and J lost 4; bases outside the gene matches: 4. The CDR3 sequence is 14 residues long.

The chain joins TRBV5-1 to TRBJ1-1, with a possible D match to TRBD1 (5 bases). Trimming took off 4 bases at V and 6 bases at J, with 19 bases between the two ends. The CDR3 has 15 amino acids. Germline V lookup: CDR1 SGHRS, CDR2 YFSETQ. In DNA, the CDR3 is TGCGCCAGCAGCCTCAACACAGGTTTAGGTCCTGAAGCTTTCTTT. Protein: CASSLNTGLGPEAFF.

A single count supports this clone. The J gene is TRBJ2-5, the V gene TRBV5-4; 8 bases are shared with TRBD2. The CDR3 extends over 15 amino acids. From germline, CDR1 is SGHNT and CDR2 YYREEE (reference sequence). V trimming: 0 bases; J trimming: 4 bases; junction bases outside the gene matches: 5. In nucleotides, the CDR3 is TGTGCCAGCAGCTTGGGCGGGGGGCTCCGAGAGACCCAGTACTTC. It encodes CASSLGGGLRETQYF.